This TCR beta chain was recovered during a study of identical twins. The table lists this clonotype with many counts. Unique molecular identifiers were present on the cDNA, and a universal primer site came from template switching. TCRdb analysed the 5' RACE reads with MiXCR anew, one entry per CDR3 protein. Of 690,000 or so distinct CDR3 sequences in the sample, 8% to 9% are singletons; the top ten hold approximately 0.94%. The CDR3 has 11 amino acids. From germline, CDR1 is WSHSY and CDR2 SAAADI. With 7 bases removed from V and 5 bases from J, the gap between germline ends came to 8 bases. These records were also assigned to another study, of yellow fever vaccine responses in identical twins.

The chain joins TRBV10-2 to TRBJ2-5; D ambiguous. The TCR sequence derives from a woman younger than 30 in good health. Sequenced material: PBMCs. The CDR3 reads CASTNRETQYF. The CDR3 DNA sequence: TGCGCCAGCACTAATCGGGAGACCCAGTACTTC.